These T cell receptor beta chains were read from a single sample in a study of Ad26.COV2.S vaccination and SARS-CoV-2 variants. The assay was immunoSEQ multiplex PCR, and TCRdb's table has in-frame clones only and misses some. There are under 150,000 clones in the sample; roughly 89% occur only once, and 4% to 6% lies in the top ten. Here the sequenced sample was peripheral blood, taken after recovery from COVID-19. The receptors were sampled from a human donor who had recovered from COVID-19. Both conserved end residues are part of each CDR3. D genes are given only for firm matches. Not all rows give a size; the values are once, few, many and, for expanded clones, a class.

D	size	V	J	DNA	CDR3
.	.	TRBV19	TRBJ2-3	TGTGCCAGTAGCCAACCCAGGAGTAGCACAGATACGCAGTATTTT	CASSQPRSSTDTQYF
.	.	TRBV19	TRBJ2-3	TGTGCCAGTAAACAGGGACCAAGCACAGATACGCAGTATTTT	CASKQGPSTDTQYF
.	.	TRBV11-2	TRBJ2-6	TGTGCCACCAGCCGTTTAACGGGCCACTCTGGGGCCAACGTCCTGACTTTC	CATSRLTGHSGANVLTF
.	few	TRBV7-2	TRBJ1-6	TGTGCCAGCAGCTATAGACAGGCTGATAATTCACCCCTCCACTTT	CASSYRQADNSPLHF
.	.	TRBV10-3	TRBJ1-1	TGTGCCATCAGTGAGGGTGGCCAAATCCAAGCTTTCTTT	CAISEGGQIQAFF
.	.	TRBV27	TRBJ1-1	TGTGCCAGTAGACGGCCAAACACTGAAGCTTTCTTT	CASRRPNTEAFF
.	.	TRBV27	TRBJ1-2	TGTGCCAGCAGCCTAAGCGGTGGGGCCTATGGCTACACCTTC	CASSLSGGAYGYTF
.	.	TRBV6-5	TRBJ1-2	TGTGCCAGCACCGATTCTGGAGTCTATGGCTACACCTTC	CASTDSGVYGYTF
TRBD1	.	TRBV28	TRBJ2-7	TGTGCCAGCAGTTTAAGCGCAGGGGGCTTAAACGAGCAGTACTTC	CASSLSAGGLNEQYF
.	.	TRBV3-1/TRBV3-2	TRBJ2-4	TGTGCCAGCAGCCAAACCAATAGCGCGGACAAAAACATTCAGTACTTC	CASSQTNSADKNIQYF
TRBD1	.	TRBV6-2/TRBV6-3	TRBJ1-5	TGTGCCAGCAGTTACTCCAGGGGGGACCAGCCCCAGCATTTT	CASSYSRGDQPQHF
.	.	TRBV19	TRBJ2-1	TGTGCCAGTAGTTTACAGGGTTGGGATGAGCAGTTCTTC	CASSLQGWDEQFF
.	once	TRBV19	TRBJ2-1	TGTGCCAGTAGTATTTCCCTTCCTGTCGGGAGCTCCTACAATGAGCAGTTCTTC	CASSISLPVGSSYNEQFF
TRBD1	.	TRBV10-3	TRBJ2-7	TGTGCCATCAACCCGGGACAGGGAAGGGCCTACGAGCAGTACTTC	CAINPGQGRAYEQYF
TRBD1	.	TRBV27	TRBJ1-6	TGTGCCAGCAGTCCCCGCGGGACAGGTAATTCACCCCTCCACTTT	CASSPRGTGNSPLHF
.	once	TRBV18	TRBJ1-1	TGTGCCAGCTCATTCAGGTGGGGGGACACTGAAGCTTTCTTT	CASSFRWGDTEAFF
.	.	TRBV30	TRBJ1-5	TGTGCCTGGAGTATAGGAGAATATAGCAATCAGCCCCAGCATTTT	CAWSIGEYSNQPQHF
TRBD1	.	TRBV5-1	TRBJ2-5	TGCGCCAGCAGCTTAGACAGGGAAGGGAAGACCCAGTACTTC	CASSLDREGKTQYF
.	.	TRBV7-9	TRBJ2-5	TGTGCCAGCAGCTTAAACCGGGCGATGACAAGCCAAGAGACCCAGTACTTC	CASSLNRAMTSQETQYF
.	.	TRBV30	TRBJ1-1	TGTGCCTGGAGTGTCGGGGGCACCCCTGAAGCTTTCTTT	CAWSVGGTPEAFF
TRBD1	few	TRBV7-2	TRBJ1-6	TGTGCCAGCAGCACCGGGACAGGGGGCGCACCCCTCCACTTT	CASSTGTGGAPLHF
.	.	TRBV29-1	TRBJ2-3	TGCAGCGGTCAGGGGTCCTATTTCACAGATACGCAGTATTTT	CSGQGSYFTDTQYF
TRBD1	.	TRBV28	TRBJ1-2	TGTGCCAGCACCCCCTACGGGCTCGGGACAGGGGGCGCGGGCTACACCTTC	CASTPYGLGTGGAGYTF
TRBD2	.	TRBV28	TRBJ2-5	TGTGCCAGCAGTTTTAGCGGGGGGCTAGGGGAGACCCAGTACTTC	CASSFSGGLGETQYF
TRBD1	once	TRBV10-3	TRBJ2-3	TGTGCCATCAGTGGGGGGACAGCTAGCACAGATACGCAGTATTTT	CAISGGTASTDTQYF
.	.	TRBV28	TRBJ1-2	TGTGCCAGCAGCTTCGAGGACACCAATTATTATGGCTACACCTTC	CASSFEDTNYYGYTF
TRBD1	.	TRBV27	TRBJ1-4	TGTGCCAGCAGTTTTGTGGCAGGGGGTGAAAAACTGTTTTTT	CASSFVAGGEKLFF